Listed here are 18 T cell receptor beta chains from one sample, sequenced in a study of cytomegalovirus exposure and HLA in healthy donors. Both 60 Vbeta primers and 13 Jbeta primers went into the PCR. Generated by immunoSEQ multiplex PCR, the TCRdb table keeps only in-frame clones and is missing some. The sample lists about 180,000 clones; under 85% were seen once. The sequenced sample was PBMCs. All receptors come from a male donor in good health and CMV-seronegative.

For this clone: Compared with germline, one end of the junction differs, possibly owing to a read error. The chain links TRBV4-3 to TRBJ2-2, with D perhaps matching TRBD2 (6 bases). The germline V gene has CDR1 LGHNA and CDR2 YSLEER. CDR3 size: 17 residues. This CDR3 reads CASSRALGGLNTGELSF. For the CDR3, the DNA is TGCGCCAGCAGCCGCGCTCTTGGGGGGTTGAACACCGGGGAGCTGTCTTTT.

V gene TRBV28 combines with J gene TRBJ1-1; D is uncertain. Deletions cut 8 bases from V and 4 bases from J, with 11 bases between. There are 12 residues in the CDR3. The V gene's germline CDR1 is MDHEN and CDR2 SYDVKM. CDR3 DNA: TGTGCCAGCGACGCAGCGGGCACTGAAGCTTTCTTT. This translates into CASDAAGTEAFF.

J is TRBJ1-5 and V is TRBV10-3; a weak D match, TRBD1 (6 bases). Deletions cut 8 bases from V and 1 base from J, with 18 bases between. There are 16 residues in the CDR3. Germline loops: CDR1 ENHRY, CDR2 SYGVKD. The CDR3: CAISNPTGTSNQPQHF. Here the CDR3 DNA reads TGTGCCATCTCTAACCCCACTGGGACAAGCAATCAGCCCCAGCATTTT.

This clone has a single count. The rearrangement uses TRBV28 and TRBJ2-7; 9 bases map to TRBD1. Trimming took 7 bases from V and 5 from J; bases not matched to a gene: 12. The CDR3 spans 15 residues. Germline V gene sequence: CDR1 MDHEN, CDR2 SYDVKM. The CDR3 spells CASTFPGTGLDEQYF. CDR3 nucleotides: TGTGCCAGCACTTTTCCCGGGACAGGGCTGGACGAGCAGTACTTC.

This chain uses TRBV29-1 with TRBJ1-1, with 9 bases that match TRBD1. Trimming removed 5 bases from V and 6 bases from J; junction bases left unmatched: 7. Germline lookup yields CDR1 SQVTM and CDR2 ANQGSEA. The CDR3 length is 13 residues. As DNA, the CDR3 is TGCAGCGTTTCTACAGGGGGCGCGGCTGAAGCTTTCTTT. Translation gives CSVSTGGAAEAFF.

This chain uses TRBV18 with TRBJ1-5; D perhaps matches TRBD1 (6 bases). V lost 2 bases and J lost 7, with 15 bases in between. Germline CDR1 reads KGHSH; CDR2 reads LQKENI. The CDR3 contains 15 residues. As DNA, the CDR3 is TGTGCCAGCTCACCAGGGGGGGGCAGCGACCAGCCCCAGCATTTT. Translation gives CASSPGGGSDQPQHF.

The J gene is TRBJ1-6, the V gene TRBV30; D is uncertain. The CDR3 has 13 residues. Germline V gene lookup returns CDR1 GTSNPN and CDR2 SVGIG (reference sequence). V dropped 2 bases and J dropped 7 bases, with 9 bases sitting between them. The DNA for the CDR3 is TGTGCCTGGAGTTTCACGGTAAATTCACCCCTCCACTTT. This gives the protein CAWSFTVNSPLHF.

The chain has TRBV6-5 and TRBJ2-6; D remains ambiguous. Germline values: CDR1 MNHEY, CDR2 SVGAGI. CDR3 size: 14 residues. V lost 4 bases, J lost 0 bases, and 4 bases lay in between. The CDR3 DNA is TGTGCCAGCAGTTGGAGCTCTGGGGCCAACGTCCTGACTTTC. Protein sequence: CASSWSSGANVLTF.

The genes are TRBV2 and TRBJ1-5; 8 nucleotides agree with TRBD1. V was clipped by 2 bases and J by 1 base; unmatched bases: 1. Germline loops: CDR1 SNHLY, CDR2 FYNNEI. This CDR3 is built from 15 residues. The CDR3 DNA sequence: TGTGCCAGCAGTGAACCAGGGGGCAGCAATCAGCCCCAGCATTTT. Translated, it gives CASSEPGGSNQPQHF.

The chain uses TRBV10-3 and TRBJ1-5, with a possible D match to TRBD1 (5 bases). Germline V CDR1 and CDR2: ENHRY, SYGVKD. This CDR3 is built from 16 residues. Between the trimmed V and J ends, which lost 5 bases and 3 bases, there was a span of 17 bases. CDR3 amino acids: CAISRDGPGDNQPQHF. The CDR3 region has the DNA TGTGCCATCAGTCGAGATGGTCCGGGGGACAATCAGCCCCAGCATTTT.

This chain joins TRBV28 and TRBJ1-1, with TRBD1 as a possible D gene (6 bases). V lost 3 bases and J 1 base, leaving 12 bases between the germline ends. Germline-derived CDR1 and CDR2 are MDHEN and SYDVKM. CDR3 length: 15 amino acids. The CDR3 loop reads CASSFYDRKNTEAFF. DNA for the CDR3: TGTGCCAGCAGTTTCTATGACAGGAAGAACACTGAAGCTTTCTTT.

This clone was detected only a few times. The chain combines TRBV29-1 with TRBJ1-5; a weak D match, TRBD1 (5 bases). V was shortened by 6 bases and J by 7 bases, with 19 bases between the two germline ends. The V gene's germline CDR1 is SQVTM and CDR2 ANQGSEA. The CDR3 spans 14 residues. The CDR3 sequence: CSVGARGAGQPQHF. Written as DNA, the CDR3 is TGCAGCGTCGGGGCGAGGGGAGCGGGGCAGCCCCAGCATTTT. The full variable domain, its missing parts supplied by reference TRBV29-1 and TRBJ1-5, is SAVISQKPSRDICQRGTSLTIQCQVDSQVTMMFWYRQQPGQSLTLIATANQGSEATYESGFVIDKFPISRPNLTFSTLTVSNMSPEDSSIYLCSVGARGAGQPQHFGDGTRLSIL.

This chain uses TRBV27 with TRBJ1-4; 7 bases fit TRBD1. Losses at the gene ends were 4 bases for V and 7 bases for J; bases not matched to a gene: 9. The CDR3 covers 15 residues. Looked up from germline, CDR1 is MNHEY and CDR2 is SMNVEV (reference sequence). Here the CDR3 reads CASSSLQGLGEKLFF. CDR3 coding DNA: TGTGCCAGCAGTTCTTTACAGGGGCTCGGTGAAAAACTGTTTTTT.

Concerning this clone: Other DNA sequences of this sample code for an identical CDR3. The rearrangement joins TRBV7-2 to TRBJ2-3, with no clear D. Trimming removed 4 bases at V and 2 bases at J, with 4 bases between. Per the germline V gene, CDR1 is SGHTA and CDR2 is FQGNSA. This CDR3 has 12 residues. CDR3 sequence reads: CASSSYTDTQYF. CDR3 in DNA: TGTGCCAGCAGCTCCTACACAGATACGCAGTATTTT.

This clone came up once. V usage is TRBV7-2 and J usage is TRBJ2-7; D is undetermined. From germline, CDR1 is SGHTA and CDR2 FQGNSA. The V end lost 2 bases, the J end lost 1 base, and 6 bases lay between the germline ends. CDR3 length: 13 amino acids. The CDR3 reads CASSLSVSYEQYF. The CDR3 coding sequence is TGTGCCAGCAGCTTATCTGTGTCCTACGAGCAGTACTTC.

This clone is a singleton in its sample. This chain uses TRBV11-2 with TRBJ1-3; D uncertain. The CDR3 is 12 amino acids. V was trimmed by 3 bases and J by 2 bases, leaving 2 bases between them. Per germline, CDR1 SGHAT and CDR2 FQNNGV. The CDR3 DNA reads as TGTGCCAGCAGCTTCACTGGAAACACCATATATTTT. Amino acid sequence: CASSFTGNTIYF.

V and J are TRBV28 and TRBJ1-1, with D possibly TRBD1 on 6 matching bases. The CDR3 extends over 14 amino acids. Germline V CDR1 and CDR2: MDHEN, SYDVKM. V was cut by 8 bases and J by 0 bases, with 13 bases left in between. CDR3 sequence: CASLDSTMNTEAFF. The CDR3 DNA sequence: TGTGCCAGCTTGGACAGCACCATGAACACTGAAGCTTTCTTT.

The J gene is TRBJ1-5, the V gene TRBV7-3, with 7 bases fitting TRBD1. V trimming: 5 bases; J trimming: 0 bases; junction bases outside the gene matches: 4. Germline CDR1 SGHTA, CDR2 FQGTGA. This CDR3 is built from 15 residues. This CDR3 is CASSPGGHSNQPQHF. CDR3 DNA sequence: TGTGCCAGCAGCCCAGGGGGACATAGCAATCAGCCCCAGCATTTT.